This T cell receptor (beta chain) comes out of a study of prognosis after radiotherapy for stage I lung cancer. CDR1 is LGHNA and CDR2 is YNFKEQ in the germline V gene. Trimming removed 0 bases from V and 5 bases from J, with 11 bases in between. The CDR3 extends over 15 amino acids. Researchers used two-round multiplex PCR to amplify TCR beta CDR3 starting from genomic DNA. Amplification in first-round PCR relied on primers specific to each TRBV and TRBJ gene. TCRdb reprocessed the multiplex PCR reads with MiXCR, giving one entry per CDR3 protein. The sample includes about 51,000 distinct CDR3 sequences, 30% to 35% of them seen just once. This clonotype has a count of ten or more.

Sequences were derived from PBMCs, sampled before or after stereotactic body radiation therapy (not recorded which). This TCR came from a donor aged 50 or older with non-small cell lung cancer. This chain connects TRBV4-2 to TRBJ2-1; the D gene is possibly TRBD2 (5 bases). CDR3 residues: CASSQDWESDNEQFF. The CDR3 coding sequence is TGTGCCAGCAGCCAAGACTGGGAGAGCGACAATGAGCAGTTCTTC.